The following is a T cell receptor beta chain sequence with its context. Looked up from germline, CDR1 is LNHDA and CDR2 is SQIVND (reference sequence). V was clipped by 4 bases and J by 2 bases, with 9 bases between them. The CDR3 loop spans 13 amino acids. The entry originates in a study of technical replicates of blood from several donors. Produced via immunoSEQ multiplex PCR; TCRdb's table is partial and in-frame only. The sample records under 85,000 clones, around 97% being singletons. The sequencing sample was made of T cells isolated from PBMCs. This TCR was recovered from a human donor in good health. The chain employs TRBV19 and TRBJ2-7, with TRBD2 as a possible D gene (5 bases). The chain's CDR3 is CASSTGGTYEQYF. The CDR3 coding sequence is TGTGCCAGTAGTACCGGAGGTACCTACGAGCAGTACTTC.